This entry is about one T cell receptor (beta chain). No antigen is known for it. This beta chain was picked up by a library intended for alpha chains and is off target, so its count carries little meaning. Sample time point: sample taken at primary tumor resection. One entry per CDR3 protein, called by TCRdb with MiXCR from the 5' RACE reads. Of 13,000 or so distinct CDR3 sequences listed, 4% to 5.5% are singletons. This sample was included in a study of spatial heterogeneity in lung cancer. Overall study: The study consistently detected more beta-chain than alpha-chain sequences.

CDR3 length equals 16 residues. The junction had 7 bases not matched to a gene; V was cut back by 4 bases and J by 0 bases. Germline V gene lookup returns CDR1 SEHNR and CDR2 FQNEAQ (reference sequence). Study-level results: For expanded intratumoral alpha and beta TCRs, counts tracked tumor mutation counts.

The source of this sequence is a male donor with early-stage non-small cell lung cancer. The gene calls are TRBV7-9 and TRBJ2-7, with TRBD1 matching 9 bases. The input for sequencing was lung tumor tissue, taken at surgery. CDR3 in amino acids: CASSSNRGLRSYEQYF. The CDR3 region has the DNA TGTGCCAGCAGCTCCAACAGGGGGCTACGCTCCTACGAGCAGTACTTC.